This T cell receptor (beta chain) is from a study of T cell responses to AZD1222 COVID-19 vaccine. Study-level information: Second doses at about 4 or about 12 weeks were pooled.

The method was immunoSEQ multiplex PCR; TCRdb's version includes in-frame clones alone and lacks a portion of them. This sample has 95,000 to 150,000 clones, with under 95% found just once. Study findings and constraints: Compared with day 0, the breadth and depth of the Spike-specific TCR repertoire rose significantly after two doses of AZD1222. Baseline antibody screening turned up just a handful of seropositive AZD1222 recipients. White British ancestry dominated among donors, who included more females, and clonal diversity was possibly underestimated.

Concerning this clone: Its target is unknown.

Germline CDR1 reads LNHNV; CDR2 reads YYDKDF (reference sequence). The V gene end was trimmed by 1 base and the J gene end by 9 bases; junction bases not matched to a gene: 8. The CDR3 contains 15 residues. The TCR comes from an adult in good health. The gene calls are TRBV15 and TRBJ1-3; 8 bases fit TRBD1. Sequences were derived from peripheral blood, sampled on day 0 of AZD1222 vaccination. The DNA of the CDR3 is TGTGCCACCAGCAGAGCCCCAGGACAGGGTGGCACCATATATTTT. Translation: CATSRAPGQGGTIYF. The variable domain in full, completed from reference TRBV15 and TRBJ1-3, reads DAMVIQNPRYQVTQFGKPVTLSCSQTLNHNVMYWYQQKSSQAPKLLFHYYDKDFNNEADTPDNFQSRRPNTSFCFLDIRSPGLGDTAMYLCATSRAPGQGGTIYFGEGSWLTVV.